Listed here is a single T cell receptor (beta chain). Its cognate antigen is unknown. The data belong to a study of post-analysis software for immune sequencing data. Whole-study context: Relapsing-remitting, secondary progressive and progressive-relapsing forms of multiple sclerosis all featured among disease courses.

This CDR3 contains 18 residues. The germline V gene has CDR1 SEHNR and CDR2 FQNEAQ (reference sequence). Trimming removed 5 bases from V and 5 bases from J; junction bases left unmatched: 19. Unique molecular identifiers were built into the TCR beta cDNA libraries. Some 500,000 cDNA molecules were obtained from around 1 to 10 million T cells. A single record per CDR3 protein comes from TCRdb applying MiXCR to the PCR reads. The table has roughly 870,000 distinct CDR3 sequences, 53% seen once. Study findings and constraints: Samples from one preparation batch, clustered by F measure, grouped strongly together. Comparison of patients with controls showed five TRBV segments more frequent in patients, TRBV5-6, TRBV5-1 and TRBV20-1 among them.

The receptor's source is a girl aged 5 to 17 with multiple sclerosis. This chain connects TRBV7-9 to TRBJ1-2, with 8 nucleotides matching TRBD1. Sequencing input: blood. Here the CDR3 reads CASSPGQGPTSHSYGYTF. The CDR3 DNA sequence: TGTGCCAGCAGCCCTGGACAGGGCCCCACCTCTCACTCGTATGGCTACACCTTC. The complete variable domain, with remaining parts taken from reference TRBV7-9 and TRBJ1-2, reads DTGVSQNPRHKITKRGQNVTFRCDPISEHNRLYWYRQTLGQGPEFLTYFQNEAQLEKSRLLSDRFSAERPKGSFSTLEIQRTEQGDSAMYLCASSPGQGPTSHSYGYTFGSGTRLTVV.